This T cell receptor beta chain was recorded in a study of T-cell memory formation after mild COVID-19. TCRdb reprocessed the 5' RACE reads via MiXCR and lists one record per CDR3 protein. The table lists about 140,000 distinct CDR3 sequences, about 5.7% of them singletons. Germline CDR1 and CDR2: DFQATT and SNEGSKA (reference sequence). The V end was cut by 5 bases, the J end by 3 bases, with 17 bases between. The CDR3 contains 14 residues. This clonotype came up many times. Its antigen is undetermined. Findings and caveats of the study: Among clones peaking at day 37 in the second wave, SARS-CoV-2 specificity remained unconfirmed. Day 15 to 85 contracting clones showed balanced CD4/CD8; day 15 to 37 expanders favored CD4+.

The J gene is TRBJ2-7, the V gene TRBV20-1; possibly TRBD1 for D (6 bases). What was sequenced was PBMCs or a T cell subset sorted from them (not recorded which). The sequence was collected from an adult woman who had mild COVID-19 (a few samples of this study predate the infection). Cell type and time point are not known. The CDR3 coding sequence is TGCAGTGCTTATCCGGGACACACAAACTACGAGCAGTACTTC. This encodes CSAYPGHTNYEQYF.